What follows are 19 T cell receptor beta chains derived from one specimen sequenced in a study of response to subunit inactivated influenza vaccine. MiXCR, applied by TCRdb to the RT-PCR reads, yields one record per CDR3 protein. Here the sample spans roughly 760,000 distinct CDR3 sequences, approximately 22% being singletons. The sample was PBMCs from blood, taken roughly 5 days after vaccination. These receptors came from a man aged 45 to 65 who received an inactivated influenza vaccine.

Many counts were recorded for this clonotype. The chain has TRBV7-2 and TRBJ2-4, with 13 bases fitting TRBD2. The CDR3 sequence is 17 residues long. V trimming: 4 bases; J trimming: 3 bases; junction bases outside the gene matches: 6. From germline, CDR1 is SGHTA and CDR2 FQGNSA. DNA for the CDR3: TGTGCCAGCAGCTCTAACGGACTAGCGGGAGTCAAAAACATTCAGTACTTC. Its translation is CASSSNGLAGVKNIQYF. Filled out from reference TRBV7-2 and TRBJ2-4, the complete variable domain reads GAGVSQSPSNKVTEKGKDVELRCDPISGHTALYWYRQSLGQGLEFLIYFQGNSAPDKSGLPSDRFSAERTGGSVSTLTIQRTQQEDSAVYLCASSSNGLAGVKNIQYFGAGTRLSVL.

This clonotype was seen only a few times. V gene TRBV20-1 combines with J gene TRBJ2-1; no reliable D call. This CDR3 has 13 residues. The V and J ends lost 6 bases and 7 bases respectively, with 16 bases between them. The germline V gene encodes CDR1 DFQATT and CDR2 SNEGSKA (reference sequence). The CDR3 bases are TGCAGTGCAGAAATGCGGACGGTGAATGAGCAGTTCTTC. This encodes CSAEMRTVNEQFF.

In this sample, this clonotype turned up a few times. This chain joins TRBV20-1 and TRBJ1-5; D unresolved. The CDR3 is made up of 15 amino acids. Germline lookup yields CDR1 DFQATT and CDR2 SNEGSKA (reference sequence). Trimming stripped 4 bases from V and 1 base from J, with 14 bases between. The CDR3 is CSAIEETYSNQPQHF. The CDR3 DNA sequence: TGCAGTGCTATTGAGGAGACATACAGCAATCAGCCCCAGCATTTT.

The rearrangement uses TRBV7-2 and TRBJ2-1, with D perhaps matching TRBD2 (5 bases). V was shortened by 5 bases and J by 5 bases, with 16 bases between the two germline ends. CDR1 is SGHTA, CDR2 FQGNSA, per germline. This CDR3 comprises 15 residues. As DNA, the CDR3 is TGTGCCAGCAGCACAGTTCTGGGAGTAAACAATGAGCAGTTCTTC. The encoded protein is CASSTVLGVNNEQFF.

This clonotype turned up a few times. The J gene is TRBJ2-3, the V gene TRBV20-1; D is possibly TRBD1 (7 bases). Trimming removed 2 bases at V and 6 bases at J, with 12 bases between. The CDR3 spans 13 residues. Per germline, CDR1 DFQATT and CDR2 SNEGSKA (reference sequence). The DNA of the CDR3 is TGCAGTGCTAGACCCAGGGGGGACGATACGCAGTATTTT. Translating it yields CSARPRGDDTQYF.

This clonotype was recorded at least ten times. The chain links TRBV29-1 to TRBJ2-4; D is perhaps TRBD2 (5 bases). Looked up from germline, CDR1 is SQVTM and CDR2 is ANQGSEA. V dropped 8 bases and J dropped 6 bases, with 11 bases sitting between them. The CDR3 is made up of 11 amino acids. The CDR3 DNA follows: TGCAGCTATACGGCGGGAAACATTCAGTACTTC. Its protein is CSYTAGNIQYF.

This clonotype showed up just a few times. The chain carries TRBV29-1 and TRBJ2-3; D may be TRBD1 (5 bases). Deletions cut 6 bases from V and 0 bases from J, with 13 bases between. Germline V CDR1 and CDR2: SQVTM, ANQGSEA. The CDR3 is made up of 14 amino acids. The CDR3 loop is CSVALRVSTDTQYF. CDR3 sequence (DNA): TGCAGCGTGGCCCTCAGGGTGAGCACAGATACGCAGTATTTT.

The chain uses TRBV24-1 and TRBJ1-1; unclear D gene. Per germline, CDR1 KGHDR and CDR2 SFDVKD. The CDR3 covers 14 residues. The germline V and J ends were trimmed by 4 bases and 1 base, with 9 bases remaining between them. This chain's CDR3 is CATSDPDGNTEAFF. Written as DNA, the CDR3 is TGTGCCACCAGTGACCCCGACGGGAACACTGAAGCTTTCTTT.

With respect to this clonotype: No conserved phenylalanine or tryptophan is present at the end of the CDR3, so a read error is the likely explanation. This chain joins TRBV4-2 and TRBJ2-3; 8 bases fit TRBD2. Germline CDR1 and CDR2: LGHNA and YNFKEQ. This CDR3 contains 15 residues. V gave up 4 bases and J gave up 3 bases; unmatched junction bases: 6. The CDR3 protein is CASSLTSEATDTQYL. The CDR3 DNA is TGTGCCAGCAGCCTGACTAGCGAGGCAACAGATACGCAGTATTTA.

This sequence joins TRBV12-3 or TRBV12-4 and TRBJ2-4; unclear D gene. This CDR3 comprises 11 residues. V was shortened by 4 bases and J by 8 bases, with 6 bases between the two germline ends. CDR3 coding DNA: TGTGCCAGCAGTTCAGGCCACATTCAGTACTTC. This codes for CASSSGHIQYF.

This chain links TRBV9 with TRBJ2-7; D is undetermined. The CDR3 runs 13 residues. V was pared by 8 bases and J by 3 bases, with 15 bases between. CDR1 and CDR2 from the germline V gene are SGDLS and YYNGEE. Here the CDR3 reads CARDRKAIYEQYF. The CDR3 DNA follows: TGTGCCAGGGACCGGAAGGCGATCTACGAGCAGTACTTC.

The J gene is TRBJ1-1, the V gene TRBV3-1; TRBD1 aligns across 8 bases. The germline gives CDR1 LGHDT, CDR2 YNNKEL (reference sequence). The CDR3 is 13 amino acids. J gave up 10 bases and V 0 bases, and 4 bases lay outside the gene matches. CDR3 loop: CASSQDPGTGAFF. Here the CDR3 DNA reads TGTGCCAGCAGCCAAGATCCAGGGACAGGAGCTTTCTTT.

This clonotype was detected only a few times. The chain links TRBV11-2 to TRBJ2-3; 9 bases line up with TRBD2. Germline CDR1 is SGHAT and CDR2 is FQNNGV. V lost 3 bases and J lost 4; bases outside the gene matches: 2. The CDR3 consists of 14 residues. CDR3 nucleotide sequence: TGTGCCAGCAGCTTGGGGACTAGCCCAGATACGCAGTATTTT. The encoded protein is CASSLGTSPDTQYF.

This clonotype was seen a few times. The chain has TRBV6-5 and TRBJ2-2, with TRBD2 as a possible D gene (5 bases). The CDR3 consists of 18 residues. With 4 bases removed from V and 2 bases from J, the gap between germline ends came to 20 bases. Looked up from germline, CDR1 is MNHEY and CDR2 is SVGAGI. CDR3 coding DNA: TGTGCCAGCAGTTCGCTGGTTTACGCGGAGGCCAACACCGGGGAGCTGTTTTTT. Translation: CASSSLVYAEANTGELFF.

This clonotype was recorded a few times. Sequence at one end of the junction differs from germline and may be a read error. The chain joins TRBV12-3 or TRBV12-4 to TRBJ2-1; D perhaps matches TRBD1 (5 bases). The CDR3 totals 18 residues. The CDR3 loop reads CACSSAVGSRQKYNEQFF. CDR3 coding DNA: TGTGCCTGCAGTTCCGCCGTGGGTTCCAGACAGAAATACAATGAGCAGTTCTTC.

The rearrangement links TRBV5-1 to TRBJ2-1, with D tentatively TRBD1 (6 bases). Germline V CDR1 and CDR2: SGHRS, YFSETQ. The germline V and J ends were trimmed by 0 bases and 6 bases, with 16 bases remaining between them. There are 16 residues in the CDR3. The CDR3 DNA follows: TGCGCCAGCAGCTTGGCCATGGACCCCAGGGGCAATGAGCAGTTCTTC. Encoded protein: CASSLAMDPRGNEQFF. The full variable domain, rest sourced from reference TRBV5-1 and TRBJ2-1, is KAGVTQTPRYLIKTRGQQVTLSCSPISGHRSVSWYQQTPGQGLQFLFEYFSETQRNKGNFPGRFSGRQFSNSRSEMNVSTLELGDSALYLCASSLAMDPRGNEQFFGPGTRLTVL.

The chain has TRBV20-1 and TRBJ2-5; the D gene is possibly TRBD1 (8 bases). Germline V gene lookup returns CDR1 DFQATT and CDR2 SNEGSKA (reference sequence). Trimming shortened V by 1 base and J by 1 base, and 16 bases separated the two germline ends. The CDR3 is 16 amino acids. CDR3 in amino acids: CSARVLQGGFQETQYF. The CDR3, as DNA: TGCAGTGCTAGAGTCTTACAGGGGGGGTTCCAAGAGACCCAGTACTTC.

Here the CDR3 reads CSVVLVLSQETQYF. CDR3 coding DNA: TGCAGCGTTGTTTTAGTACTAAGCCAAGAGACCCAGTACTTC. This rearrangement joins TRBV29-1 to TRBJ2-5; unclear D gene. V lost 4 bases to trimming and J lost 1 base, with 13 bases between them. CDR3 length equals 14 residues. In germline, CDR1 is SQVTM, CDR2 ANQGSEA.

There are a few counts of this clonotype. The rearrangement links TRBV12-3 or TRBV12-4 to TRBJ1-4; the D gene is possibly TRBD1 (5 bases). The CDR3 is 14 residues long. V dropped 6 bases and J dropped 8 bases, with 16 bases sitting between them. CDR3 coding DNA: TGTGCCAGCAGCGACAGAAGATTTTTGGAAAAACTGTTTTTT. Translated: CASSDRRFLEKLFF.